This T cell receptor (beta chain) was identified during a study of blood T cell repertoires in COVID-19. From germline, CDR1 is PRHDT and CDR2 FYEKMQ (reference sequence). The CDR3 spans 14 residues. J lost 5 bases, V lost 6 bases, and 9 bases had no gene match. The protocol was immunoSEQ multiplex PCR, while the TCRdb copy is restricted to in-frame clones and leaves out a portion. The sample yields roughly 460,000 clones, around 90% seen once. The J gene is TRBJ2-7, the V gene TRBV13, with 8 bases matching TRBD2. The TCR originated in a man younger than 30 with COVID-19, enrolled during active disease. Sequences were obtained from peripheral blood. CDR3 bases: TGTGCCAGCAGGCCCAGCGGGAGCGAGAACGAGCAGTACTTC. Protein product: CASRPSGSENEQYF.